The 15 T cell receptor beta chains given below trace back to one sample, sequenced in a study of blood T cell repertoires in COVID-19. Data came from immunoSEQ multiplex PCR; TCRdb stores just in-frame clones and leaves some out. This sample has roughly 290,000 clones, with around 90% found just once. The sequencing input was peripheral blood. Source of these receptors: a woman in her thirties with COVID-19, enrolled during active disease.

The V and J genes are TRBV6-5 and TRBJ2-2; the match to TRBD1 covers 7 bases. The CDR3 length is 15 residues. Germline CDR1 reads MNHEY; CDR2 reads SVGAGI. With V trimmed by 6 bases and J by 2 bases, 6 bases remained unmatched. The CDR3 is CASSLTGINTGELFF. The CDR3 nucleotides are TGTGCCAGCAGCCTGACAGGGATTAACACCGGGGAGCTGTTTTTT.

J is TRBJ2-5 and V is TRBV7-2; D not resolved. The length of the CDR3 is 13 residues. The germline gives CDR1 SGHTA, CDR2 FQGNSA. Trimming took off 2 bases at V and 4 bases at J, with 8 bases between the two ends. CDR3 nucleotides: TGTGCCAGCAGCTTATATAGATTAGAGACCCAGTACTTC. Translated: CASSLYRLETQYF.

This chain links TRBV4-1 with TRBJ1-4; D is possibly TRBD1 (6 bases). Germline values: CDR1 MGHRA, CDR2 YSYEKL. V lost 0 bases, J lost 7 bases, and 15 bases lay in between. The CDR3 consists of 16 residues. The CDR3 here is CASSQERGKGREKLFF. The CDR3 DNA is TGCGCCAGCAGCCAAGAAAGGGGGAAGGGTCGTGAAAAACTGTTTTTT.

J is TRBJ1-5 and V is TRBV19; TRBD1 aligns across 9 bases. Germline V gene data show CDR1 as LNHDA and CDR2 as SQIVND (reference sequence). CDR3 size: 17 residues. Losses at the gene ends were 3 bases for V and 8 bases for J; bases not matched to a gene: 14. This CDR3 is CASSMRPGQGTLEPQHF. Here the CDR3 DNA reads TGTGCCAGTAGTATGCGCCCGGGACAGGGAACCCTAGAGCCCCAGCATTTT.

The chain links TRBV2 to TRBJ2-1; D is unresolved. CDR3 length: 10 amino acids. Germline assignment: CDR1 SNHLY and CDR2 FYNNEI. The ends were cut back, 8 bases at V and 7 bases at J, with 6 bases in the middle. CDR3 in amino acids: CASRRNEQFF. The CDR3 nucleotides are TGTGCCAGCCGTCGGAATGAGCAGTTCTTC. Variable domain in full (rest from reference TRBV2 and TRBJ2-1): EPEVTQTPSHQVTQMGQEVILRCVPISNHLYFYWYRQILGQKVEFLVSFYNNEISEKSEIFDDQFSVERPDGSNFTLKIRSTKLEDSAMYFCASRRNEQFFGPGTRLTVL.

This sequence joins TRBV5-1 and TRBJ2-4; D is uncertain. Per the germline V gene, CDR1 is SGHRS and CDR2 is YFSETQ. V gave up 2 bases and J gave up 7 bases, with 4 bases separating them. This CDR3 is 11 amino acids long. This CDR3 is CASSFLNIQYF. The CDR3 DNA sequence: TGCGCCAGCAGCTTTCTGAACATTCAGTACTTC.

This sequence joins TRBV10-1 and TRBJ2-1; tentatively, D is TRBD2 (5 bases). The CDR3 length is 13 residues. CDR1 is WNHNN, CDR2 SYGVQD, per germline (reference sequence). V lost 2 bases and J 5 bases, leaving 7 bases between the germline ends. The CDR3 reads CASSETGNNEQFF. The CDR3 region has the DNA TGCGCCAGCAGTGAGACGGGAAACAATGAGCAGTTCTTC.

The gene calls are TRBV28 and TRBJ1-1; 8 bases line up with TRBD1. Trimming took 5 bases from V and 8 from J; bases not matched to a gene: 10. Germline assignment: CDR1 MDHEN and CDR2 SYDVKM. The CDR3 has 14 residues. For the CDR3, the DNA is TGTGCCAGCAGTCGACAGGGGCGCTCTCCGGAAGCTTTCTTT. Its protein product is CASSRQGRSPEAFF.

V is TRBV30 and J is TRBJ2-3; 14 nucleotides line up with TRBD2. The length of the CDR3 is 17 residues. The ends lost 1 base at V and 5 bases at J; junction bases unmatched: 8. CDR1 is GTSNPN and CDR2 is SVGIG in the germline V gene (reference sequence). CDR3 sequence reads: CAWSARLAGGPGDTQYF. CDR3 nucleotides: TGTGCCTGGAGTGCCCGACTAGCGGGAGGGCCGGGAGATACGCAGTATTTT. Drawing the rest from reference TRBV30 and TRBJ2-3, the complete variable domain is SQTIHQWPATLVQPVGSPLSLECTVEGTSNPNLYWYRQAAGRGLQLLFYSVGIGQISSEVPQNLSASRPQDRQFILSSKKLLLSDSGFYLCAWSARLAGGPGDTQYFGPGTRLTVL.

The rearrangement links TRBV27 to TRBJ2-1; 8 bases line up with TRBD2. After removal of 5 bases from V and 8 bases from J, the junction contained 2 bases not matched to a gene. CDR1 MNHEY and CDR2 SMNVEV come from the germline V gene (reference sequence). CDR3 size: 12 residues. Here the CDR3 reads CASSPGGDEQFF. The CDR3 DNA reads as TGTGCCAGCAGTCCGGGAGGGGATGAGCAGTTCTTC.

The CDR3 coding sequence is TGCAGCGTTTTGGGGGGACAGGGGGACTCCTACGAGCAGTACTTC. Its translation is CSVLGGQGDSYEQYF. The V and J genes are TRBV29-1 and TRBJ2-7; 11 positions match TRBD1. CDR3 length: 15 amino acids. V was pared by 5 bases and J by 0 bases, with 6 bases of the junction left unmatched. Germline CDR1 and CDR2: SQVTM and ANQGSEA.

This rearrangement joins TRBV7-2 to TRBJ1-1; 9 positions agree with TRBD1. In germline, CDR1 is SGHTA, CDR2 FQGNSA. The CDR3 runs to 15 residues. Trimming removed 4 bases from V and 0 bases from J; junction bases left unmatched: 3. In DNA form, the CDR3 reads TGTGCCAGCAGCTGGGGACAGGGCATGAACACTGAAGCTTTCTTT. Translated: CASSWGQGMNTEAFF.

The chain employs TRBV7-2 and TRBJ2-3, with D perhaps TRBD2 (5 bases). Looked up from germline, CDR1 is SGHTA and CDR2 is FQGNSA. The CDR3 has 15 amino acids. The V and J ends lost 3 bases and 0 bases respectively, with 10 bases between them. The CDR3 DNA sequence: TGTGCCAGCAGCTTTAGCGCATCTAGCACAGATACGCAGTATTTT. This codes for CASSFSASSTDTQYF.

The chain's CDR3 is CASSEEGDNSPLHF. CDR3 nucleotides: TGTGCCAGCAGTGAAGAGGGAGATAATTCACCCCTCCACTTT. This chain joins TRBV2 and TRBJ1-6, with unresolved D. This CDR3 has 14 residues. CDR1 is SNHLY and CDR2 is FYNNEI in the germline V gene. Trimming stripped 1 base from V and 5 bases from J, with 6 bases between.

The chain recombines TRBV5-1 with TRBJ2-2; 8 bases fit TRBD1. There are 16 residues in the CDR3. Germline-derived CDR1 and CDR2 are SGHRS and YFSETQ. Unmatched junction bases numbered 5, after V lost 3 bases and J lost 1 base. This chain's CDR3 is CASSSTGTGNTGELFF. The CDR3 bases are TGCGCCAGCAGCTCCACCGGGACAGGGAACACCGGGGAGCTGTTTTTT.